The 25 T cell receptor beta chains below all came from one sample that was sequenced in a study of a mutant IDH1 vaccine in newly diagnosed glioma. Their recognized antigens are unknown. Described time point: week 47, end of study. Vaccination comprised doses that each held 300 ug of mutant IDH1 20-mer peptide, plus topical imiquimod. The repertoire was sequenced with immunoSEQ multiplex PCR; TCRdb's copy has only in-frame clones and lacks some. In the table there are tens of thousands of clones, 60% to 85% of which are singletons. Source: PBMCs, taken from a glioma patient whose treatment included an IDH1 peptide vaccine. The receptors shown here come from a man aged 40-55 years with glioma.

V and J are TRBV5-4 and TRBJ2-7; 8 bases map to TRBD1. Germline trimming cut 0 bases from V and 5 bases from J; bases unmatched to any gene: 7. The CDR3 spans 15 residues. CDR1 and CDR2 from the germline V gene are SGHNT and YYREEE (reference sequence). Here the CDR3 reads CASSLVGRGLNEQYF. Here the CDR3 DNA reads TGTGCCAGCAGCTTGGTCGGCAGGGGGCTCAACGAGCAGTACTTC.

The chain links TRBV5-5 to TRBJ2-3; possible D gene TRBD1, 6 bases. Germline V gives CDR1 SGHKS, CDR2 YYEKEE (reference sequence). Trimming shortened V by 4 bases and J by 5 bases, and 8 bases separated the two germline ends. The CDR3 is 12 residues long. Written as DNA, the CDR3 is TGTGCCAGCAGCCTAGGGGGAGATACGCAGTATTTT. Residues: CASSLGGDTQYF.

This clone was seen more than once but under ten times. This rearrangement joins TRBV6-5 to TRBJ1-1, with D possibly TRBD1 on 5 matching bases. The ends were cut back, 0 bases at V and 5 bases at J, with 13 bases in the middle. The CDR3 totals 15 residues. Germline CDR1 reads MNHEY; CDR2 reads SVGAGI. The CDR3 nucleotides read TGTGCCAGCAGTTACTCACAGGCGAGGGGAACTGAAGCTTTCTTT. The encoded protein is CASSYSQARGTEAFF.

The chain is built from TRBV5-6 and TRBJ1-1, with 9 bases lining up with TRBD1. CDR1 is SGHDT and CDR2 is YYEEEE in the germline V gene. This CDR3 has 13 amino acids. J gave up 11 bases and V 3 bases, and 8 bases lay outside the gene matches. The CDR3 nucleotides read TGTGCCAGCAGCTCCTCCGGGACAGGGCTGGCTTTCTTT. Translating gives CASSSSGTGLAFF.

This chain links TRBV5-1 with TRBJ2-3; D gene uncertain. The CDR3 length is 17 residues. Germline lookup yields CDR1 SGHRS and CDR2 YFSETQ. The V gene lost 0 bases and the J gene lost 1 base, with 15 bases spanning the gap. CDR3 bases: TGCGCCAGCAGCTTGGCCAAGGACGGTTCTGGCACAGATACGCAGTATTTT. The encoded protein is CASSLAKDGSGTDTQYF.

V and J are TRBV19 and TRBJ2-7; a weak D match, TRBD2 (7 bases). V gave up 5 bases and J gave up 5 bases, with 19 bases separating them. This CDR3 is built from 15 residues. Germline V gene data show CDR1 as LNHDA and CDR2 as SQIVND (reference sequence). In nucleotides, the CDR3 is TGTGCCAGTAGTCGCCTCGGGGGGCTTACACACGAGCAGTACTTC. Encoded protein: CASSRLGGLTHEQYF.

The genes are TRBV6-5 and TRBJ2-5; 8 bases map to TRBD2. Germline lookup yields CDR1 MNHEY and CDR2 SVGAGI. J was trimmed by 5 bases and V by 6 bases; bases with no gene match: 5. This CDR3 has 13 residues. The CDR3 DNA reads TGTGCCAGCAGGTTGACTAGCGTGGAGACCCAGTACTTC. This encodes CASRLTSVETQYF.

The chain employs TRBV11-3 and TRBJ2-5, with 9 bases lining up with TRBD2. The germline gives CDR1 SGHNT, CDR2 YENEEA. This CDR3 is built from 18 residues. The ends lost 0 bases at V and 4 bases at J; junction bases unmatched: 12. CDR3 nucleotides: TGTGCCAGCAGCTTAGATCCGCGGGAGGGCGAGGAGGGAGAGACCCAGTACTTC. This encodes CASSLDPREGEEGETQYF.

The rearrangement uses TRBV4-3 and TRBJ1-2, with 10 bases matching TRBD1. Germline V gene sequence: CDR1 LGHNA, CDR2 YSLEER. The V and J ends lost 0 bases and 6 bases, in that order; junction bases with no gene match: 13. The CDR3 sequence is 18 residues long. The CDR3 here is CASSQDESRTGGFDGYTF. CDR3 bases: TGCGCCAGCAGCCAAGATGAGAGTCGGACAGGGGGGTTTGATGGCTACACCTTC.

This clone has a handful of counts. This chain joins TRBV7-9 and TRBJ1-1; D not resolved. The ends were cut back, 7 bases at V and 0 bases at J, with 12 bases in the middle. The CDR3 extends over 14 amino acids. Germline values: CDR1 SEHNR, CDR2 FQNEAQ (reference sequence). CDR3 nucleotide sequence: TGTGCCAGCAATGACAATGCCTTGAACACTGAAGCTTTCTTT. It codes for CASNDNALNTEAFF.

This clone was picked up one time. The chain carries TRBV29-1 and TRBJ2-5, with 9 bases that match TRBD1. J lost 5 bases, V lost 4 bases, and 11 bases had no gene match. The CDR3 consists of 15 residues. CDR1 is SQVTM, CDR2 ANQGSEA, per germline. This chain's CDR3 is CSVAELDRGGETQYF. The DNA of the CDR3 is TGCAGCGTTGCAGAATTGGACAGGGGCGGGGAGACCCAGTACTTC.

The chain has TRBV15 and TRBJ1-3; unclear D gene. The CDR3 spans 14 residues. V was trimmed by 5 bases and J by 3 bases, leaving 11 bases between them. Germline lookup yields CDR1 LNHNV and CDR2 YYDKDF (reference sequence). The CDR3 loop is CATSLPGFGNTIYF. The CDR3 nucleotides are TGTGCCACCAGCCTACCGGGATTTGGAAACACCATATATTTT.

The genes are TRBV5-5 and TRBJ2-7; possibly TRBD2 for D (5 bases). Germline CDR1 SGHKS, CDR2 YYEKEE (reference sequence). V lost 4 bases, J lost 7 bases, and 21 bases lay in between. The CDR3 has 15 residues. CDR3 DNA: TGTGCCAGCAGCCCCCAGGAGGACTCGAGGATGGAGCAGTACTTC. Translated, it gives CASSPQEDSRMEQYF.

DNA for the CDR3: TGTGCCAGCAGTGCGAGGCTCAACAATGAGCAGTTCTTC. Encoded protein: CASSARLNNEQFF. The rearrangement links TRBV2 to TRBJ2-1; D ambiguous. The germline V gene has CDR1 SNHLY and CDR2 FYNNEI. This CDR3 region has 13 residues. With 4 bases removed from V and 5 bases from J, the gap between germline ends came to 9 bases.

The rearrangement joins TRBV6-5 to TRBJ1-2, with TRBD1 identical over 7 bases. This CDR3 is built from 15 residues. The germline V gene has CDR1 MNHEY and CDR2 SVGAGI. With 2 bases clipped from V and 0 bases from J, the junction kept 3 bases outside the gene matches. The CDR3 coding sequence is TGTGCCAGCAGTTACGGGACAGCGTCTAACTATGGCTACACCTTC. This sequence encodes CASSYGTASNYGYTF.

V usage is TRBV5-8 and J usage is TRBJ2-1; TRBD2 might be the D (6 bases). Germline CDR1 reads SGHTS; CDR2 reads YDEGEE. Trimming stripped 0 bases from V and 6 bases from J, with 16 bases between. The CDR3 is 16 amino acids. The CDR3 region has the DNA TGTGCCAGCAGCTTGGCCGAGGGACTCCTTTTCAATGAGCAGTTCTTC. Translating it yields CASSLAEGLLFNEQFF. Based on the CDR3 plus reference TRBV5-8 and TRBJ2-1, the full variable domain is EAGVTQSPTHLIKTRGQQATLRCSPISGHTSVYWYQQALGLGLQFLLWYDEGEERNRGNFPPRFSGRQFPNYSSELNVNALELEDSALYLCASSLAEGLLFNEQFFGPGTRLTVL.

The table lists this clone with a few counts. The CDR3, as DNA: TGTGCCAGCAGCTCCTTTGACAGGATGAACACTGAAGCTTTCTTT. It encodes CASSSFDRMNTEAFF. This chain uses TRBV11-2 with TRBJ1-1; a weak D match, TRBD1 (6 bases). CDR3 size: 15 residues. Germline assignment: CDR1 SGHAT and CDR2 FQNNGV. Trimming cost V 4 bases and J 0 bases, with 12 bases left between them.

The chain employs TRBV27 and TRBJ2-1, with D uncertain. Germline CDR1 is MNHEY and CDR2 is SMNVEV (reference sequence). The V end was cut by 4 bases, the J end by 0 bases, with 10 bases between. CDR3 length: 15 amino acids. The CDR3 DNA sequence: TGTGCCAGCAGTTGCTGCTGGGGCTCCTACAATGAGCAGTTCTTC. Its protein product is CASSCCWGSYNEQFF.

The rearrangement joins TRBV4-1 to TRBJ2-1; D unresolved. The CDR3 length is 14 residues. Trimming took 6 bases from V and 0 from J, leaving 9 bases between them. The germline V gene encodes CDR1 MGHRA and CDR2 YSYEKL. CDR3 sequence (DNA): TGCGCCAGCAGTCCCGGCTCCTCCTACAATGAGCAGTTCTTC. Translating it yields CASSPGSSYNEQFF.

The chain joins TRBV14 to TRBJ2-1; 9 nucleotides agree with TRBD2. This CDR3 is 16 amino acids long. Germline CDR1 and CDR2: SGHDN and FVKESK. V lost 0 bases and J lost 11; bases outside the gene matches: 11. CDR3 nucleotides: TGTGCCAGCAGCCAAGATATTAGCGGGAGTGTCTGGCAGCAGTTCTTC. Translated, it gives CASSQDISGSVWQQFF.

The chain recombines TRBV19 with TRBJ1-2; D is ambiguous. Germline assignment: CDR1 LNHDA and CDR2 SQIVND (reference sequence). This CDR3 comprises 13 residues. Trimming stripped 11 bases from V and 6 bases from J, with 19 bases between. CDR3 sequence: CASSGGFSHGYTF. DNA of the CDR3: TGTGCCTCCTCCGGAGGGTTTTCGCATGGCTACACCTTC.

This sequence joins TRBV6-5 and TRBJ1-4; unclear D gene. CDR3 length: 14 amino acids. Per the germline V gene, CDR1 is MNHEY and CDR2 is SVGAGI. Trimming pared 2 bases from V and 4 bases from J, leaving 8 bases between. CDR3 in DNA: TGTGCCAGCAGTTACGGAGCCGGTAATGAAAAACTGTTTTTT. It translates to CASSYGAGNEKLFF.

This clone was recorded once. The chain is built from TRBV19 and TRBJ2-1; D is unresolved. CDR1 and CDR2 (germline): LNHDA, SQIVND (reference sequence). V dropped 3 bases and J dropped 6 bases, with 12 bases sitting between them. This CDR3 is built from 14 residues. This CDR3 reads CASSILSKGNEQFF. The CDR3 nucleotides read TGTGCCAGTAGTATTCTCTCCAAAGGCAATGAGCAGTTCTTC. Together with reference TRBV19 and TRBJ2-1, the CDR3 gives the full variable domain: DGGITQSPKYLFRKEGQNVTLSCEQNLNHDAMYWYRQDPGQGLRLIYYSQIVNDFQKGDIAEGYSVSREKKESFPLTVTSAQKNPTAFYLCASSILSKGNEQFFGPGTRLTVL.

This clone was found once. The V gene is TRBV21-1, the J gene TRBJ2-3; the tabulated D call, TRBD2, remains unverified against the DNA. TRBV21-1 is designated a pseudogene. This CDR3 comprises 9 residues. CDR3 in amino acids: CASSTGQYF. The CDR3 DNA reads as TGTGCCAGCAGTACTGGGCAGTATTTT.

This clone has a single count. The chain has TRBV2 and TRBJ2-3; D possibly corresponds to TRBD1 (5 bases). This CDR3 contains 15 residues. Germline CDR1 and CDR2: SNHLY and FYNNEI. The ends were cut back, 0 bases at V and 1 base at J, with 8 bases in the middle. The chain's CDR3 is CASSEAGVGTDTQYF. The CDR3 region has the DNA TGTGCCAGCAGTGAAGCAGGGGTGGGCACAGATACGCAGTATTTT.